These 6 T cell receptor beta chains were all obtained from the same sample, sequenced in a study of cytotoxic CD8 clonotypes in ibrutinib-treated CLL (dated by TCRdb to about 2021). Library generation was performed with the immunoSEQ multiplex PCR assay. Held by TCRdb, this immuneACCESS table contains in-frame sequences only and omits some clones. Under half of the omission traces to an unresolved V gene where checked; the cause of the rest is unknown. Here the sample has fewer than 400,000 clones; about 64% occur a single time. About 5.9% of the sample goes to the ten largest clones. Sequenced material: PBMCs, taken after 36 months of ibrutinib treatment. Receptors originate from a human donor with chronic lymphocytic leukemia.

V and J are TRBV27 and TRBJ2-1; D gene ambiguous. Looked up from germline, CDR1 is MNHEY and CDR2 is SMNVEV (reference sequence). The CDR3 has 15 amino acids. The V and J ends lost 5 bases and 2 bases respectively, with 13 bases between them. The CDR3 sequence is CASSRLFAPYNEQFF. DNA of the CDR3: TGTGCCAGCAGTCGACTTTTCGCCCCCTACAATGAGCAGTTCTTC.

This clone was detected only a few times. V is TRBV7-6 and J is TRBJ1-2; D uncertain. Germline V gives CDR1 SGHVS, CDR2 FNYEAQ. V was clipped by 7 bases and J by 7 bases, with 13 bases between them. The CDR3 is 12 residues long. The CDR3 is CASTSGLSGYTF. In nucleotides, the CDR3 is TGTGCCAGCACCTCGGGGTTGTCTGGCTACACCTTC.

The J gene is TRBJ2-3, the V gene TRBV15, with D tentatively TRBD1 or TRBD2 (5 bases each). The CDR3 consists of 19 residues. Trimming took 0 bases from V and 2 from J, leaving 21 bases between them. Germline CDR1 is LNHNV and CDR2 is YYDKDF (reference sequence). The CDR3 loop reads CATSRDLPRDREYTDTQYF. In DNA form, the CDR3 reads TGTGCCACCAGCAGAGATCTTCCCCGGGACCGAGAATACACAGATACGCAGTATTTT.

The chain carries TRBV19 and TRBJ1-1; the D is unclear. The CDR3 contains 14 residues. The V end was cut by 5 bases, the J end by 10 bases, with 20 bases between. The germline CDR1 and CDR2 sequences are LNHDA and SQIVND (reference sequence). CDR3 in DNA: TGTGCCAGTAGTCCGACCGGACTGAACCCTAGAGCTTTCTTT. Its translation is CASSPTGLNPRAFF.

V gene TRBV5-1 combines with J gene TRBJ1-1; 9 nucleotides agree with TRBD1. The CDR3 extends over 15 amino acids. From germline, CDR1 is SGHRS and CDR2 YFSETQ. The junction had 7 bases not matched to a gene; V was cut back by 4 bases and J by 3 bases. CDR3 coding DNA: TGCGCCAGCAGCATTGGACAGGGGTGGGACACTGAAGCTTTCTTT. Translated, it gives CASSIGQGWDTEAFF.

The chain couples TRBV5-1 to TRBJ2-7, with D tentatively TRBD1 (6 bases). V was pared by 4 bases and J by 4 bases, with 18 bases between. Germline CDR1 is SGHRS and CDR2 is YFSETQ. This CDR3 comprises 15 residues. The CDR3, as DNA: TGCGCCAGCAGCCCCCACTCCACAGGGTCATACGAGCAGTACTTC. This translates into CASSPHSTGSYEQYF. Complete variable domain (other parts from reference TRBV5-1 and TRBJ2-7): KAGVTQTPRYLIKTRGQQVTLSCSPISGHRSVSWYQQTPGQGLQFLFEYFSETQRNKGNFPGRFSGRQFSNSRSEMNVSTLELGDSALYLCASSPHSTGSYEQYFGPGTRLTVT.